The present TCR beta chain was sequenced within a study of T cells in women clearing cervical HPV infection. Background on the study: Cases were women with histologically confirmed HPV16-related CIN3 or worse, including 2 invasive cancers. Case blood drawn at lesion detection; control blood after infection cleared.

Study results and caveats: Cases carried less TRBV6-7 than controls: approximately 0.1% versus 0.16%.

Libraries were prepared by immunoSEQ multiplex PCR; TCRdb keeps only in-frame clonotypes and omits some of them. Recorded for this sample: fewer than 35,000 clones. The CDR3 extends over 14 amino acids. CDR1 and CDR2 from the germline V gene are KGHSH and LQKENI. About this clone: As yet, its antigen is unknown. The CDR3 end is not reached by the read, which stops 3 residues before it; the germline J gene fills it in.

V usage is TRBV18 and J usage is TRBJ2-2, with D maybe TRBD1 (6 bases). The clonotype originates from a woman aged 18 to 75 with a cervical HPV16 infection that either progressed to CIN3+ or cleared (not recorded which). Sequenced: blood buffy coat. Partial CDR3 DNA: TGTGCCAGCTCACCGACGACCCCAGGGGAAAAG. Translating gives CASSPTTPGEK. The full-length CDR3 reads as CASSPTTPGEKLFF.